The following is a T cell receptor (beta chain) sequence with its context. The entry originates in a study of cytomegalovirus exposure and HLA in healthy donors. CDR3 size: 13 residues. Germline V gene lookup returns CDR1 SQVTM and CDR2 ANQGSEA. The V segment lost 7 bases and the J segment 2 bases; nucleotides outside the gene matches: 5. PCR amplification relied on 60 Vbeta primers (plus 13 Jbeta primers). Assay: immunoSEQ multiplex PCR; the TCRdb copy retains only in-frame clones and omits some. The table lists roughly 87,000 clones, 65% to 75% of them singletons, with around 4.3% in the top ten. The rearrangement links TRBV29-1 to TRBJ1-1; 9 nucleotides align to TRBD1. The receptor was isolated from a man between 60 and 70 years old in good health and CMV-seronegative. Sequencing input: PBMCs. In DNA form, the CDR3 reads TGCAGCGACCGACAGGGGGTAAACACTGAAGCTTTCTTT. Protein: CSDRQGVNTEAFF.